The T cell receptor (beta chain) under discussion was sequenced for a study of blood T cell repertoires in COVID-19. Study information: T cells, B-cell-depleted T cells, or PBMCs supplied cDNA or gDNA.

How the authors handled the data: Nucleated cell counts were estimated from reference gene primer amplification. Measured with immunoSEQ multiplex PCR; TCRdb has only the in-frame clones, and not every one. The V and J calls and clone size come from that table; D and trimming were worked out from the DNA. The repertoire holds 150,000 to 200,000 clones, with approximately 86% as singletons. This clone was recorded once. Sequenced material: peripheral blood. The sequence came from a man aged 50-60 years with active or convalescent COVID-19.

The CDR3 DNA reads TGTGCCAGCAGTTACACAGGAAGTAAGGGTGAGCAGTTCTTC. As protein: CASSYTGSKGEQFF. The gene calls are TRBV6-5 and TRBJ2-1; perhaps TRBD1 as D (5 bases). CDR3 length equals 14 residues. The germline V gene encodes CDR1 MNHEY and CDR2 SVGAGI. V lost 2 bases, J lost 9 bases, and 14 bases lay in between.